This T cell receptor (beta chain) was sequenced for a study of Graves' ophthalmopathy and Graves' hyperthyroidism. With a duration under 3 months, ophthalmopathy in the donors showed moderate-to-severe activity, CAS ≥3 and NOSPECS ≥4. The TCR beta CDR3 regions underwent amplification from RNA transcripts. First-round RT-PCR employed HTBI primers, with a second-round multiplex PCR after it. TCRdb itself ran the multiplex PCR reads through MiXCR, one entry per CDR3 protein. The sample yields about 740,000 distinct CDR3 sequences, roughly 40% seen once. Findings of the study overall: Ophthalmopathy and stable hyperthyroidism were discriminated by a 13-signature model, with roughly 88% sensitivity and under 84% specificity. Most clonotypes expanded in thyroid above 0.001 frequency were present in blood too.

There are a few counts of this clonotype. Its antigen is unidentified. V lost 4 bases, J lost 4 bases, and 14 bases lay in between. From germline, CDR1 is SGDLS and CDR2 YYNGEE. This CDR3 is built from 14 residues. This TCR was sampled from an adult man with Graves' ophthalmopathy. The chain couples TRBV9 to TRBJ1-1; D is possibly TRBD1 (5 bases). What was sequenced was peripheral blood. CDR3 in amino acids: CASSPQGTGTEAFF. CDR3 in DNA: TGTGCCAGCAGCCCGCAGGGCACCGGCACTGAAGCTTTCTTT.